The subject of this entry is one T cell receptor (beta chain). This sample is drawn from a study of blood T cell repertoires in COVID-19. Study details: Sites across the United States, Italy and Spain contributed samples from acute and convalescent COVID-19. In each case, the material was cDNA or gDNA derived from T cells, B-cell-depleted T cells, or PBMCs.

The germline CDR1 and CDR2 sequences are SGHAT and FQNNGV. V gave up 5 bases and J gave up 0 bases, with 20 bases separating them. The CDR3 extends over 18 amino acids. As processed by the authors: Counts of nucleated cells, estimated from reference gene primer amplification, were obtained. Assay used: immunoSEQ multiplex PCR; TCRdb lists only in-frame clones, some missing. V and J calls and clone size follow that table, whereas D and trimming were derived from the DNA. The sample has roughly 120,000 clones, over 80% seen once; the top ten hold about 2%. The chain is built from TRBV11-2 and TRBJ2-1, with D possibly being TRBD1 (6 bases). This receptor was obtained from a man aged 65 to 79 with acute or convalescent COVID-19. What was sequenced was peripheral blood. The CDR3 loop reads CASSPPGMDRDSYNEQFF. CDR3 DNA: TGTGCCAGCAGCCCCCCAGGTATGGACAGAGACTCCTACAATGAGCAGTTCTTC.